Listed below are T cell receptor beta chains from one sample, sequenced in a study of human T cells and chemical hapten exposure. TCRdb analysed the RACE reads with MiXCR anew, one entry per CDR3 protein. The table records 43,000 or so distinct CDR3 sequences, about 4.5% of them present only once. The sequencing sample was made of whole blood. The receptors stem from a female donor in good health. Some clones in this sample may be carry-over from other donors' samples. Each CDR3 is given with its conserved first and last residue.

V gene: TRBV12-3/TRBV12-4
J gene: TRBJ1-4
CDR3 protein: CASRDGTGGEKLFF

V gene: TRBV7-3
J gene: TRBJ2-3
CDR3 protein: CASSLTRLAVGGTDTQYF

V gene: TRBV24-1
J gene: TRBJ2-3
CDR3 protein: CATSDPLPTGTGTDTQYF

V gene: TRBV20-1
J gene: TRBJ2-3
CDR3 protein: CSARDRGSTDTQYF

V gene: TRBV5-1
J gene: TRBJ2-2
CDR3 protein: CASRPDNGGELFF

V gene: TRBV7-2
J gene: TRBJ2-4
CDR3 protein: CAGSLRTSGAVDKNIQYF

V gene: TRBV5-1
J gene: TRBJ2-5
CDR3 protein: CASSWTHQETQYF

V gene: TRBV28
J gene: TRBJ1-2
CDR3 protein: CASSSGTGDYGYTF

V gene: TRBV5-1
J gene: TRBJ2-5
CDR3 protein: CASSLPYGAAELETQYF

V gene: TRBV20-1
J gene: TRBJ1-1
CDR3 protein: CSASLGDTEAFF

V gene: TRBV4-2
J gene: TRBJ2-7
CDR3 protein: CASSQEESGGYEQYF

V gene: TRBV20-1
J gene: TRBJ1-1
CDR3 protein: CSAIGTGKWRMNTEAFF

V gene: TRBV6-4
J gene: TRBJ1-5
CDR3 protein: CARPSRDRGFNQPQHF

V gene: TRBV20-1
J gene: TRBJ1-5
CDR3 protein: CSARLDRGARSNQPQHF

V gene: TRBV5-1
J gene: TRBJ2-6
CDR3 protein: CASSFSGSGANVLTF

V gene: TRBV27
J gene: TRBJ1-6
CDR3 protein: CASSFRGNSPLHF

V gene: TRBV6-2/TRBV6-3
J gene: TRBJ2-3
CDR3 protein: CASSPQVLDTDTQYF

V gene: TRBV5-1
J gene: TRBJ2-6
CDR3 protein: CASSWNLRLSGANVLTF

V gene: TRBV7-2
J gene: TRBJ2-3
CDR3 protein: CASSFRADTQYF

V gene: TRBV29-1
J gene: TRBJ1-1
CDR3 protein: CSVKDTEAFF

V gene: TRBV5-4
J gene: TRBJ2-3
CDR3 protein: CASSLRVSLSTDTQYF

V gene: TRBV6-5
J gene: TRBJ2-3
CDR3 protein: CASSRGSPDTQYF

V gene: TRBV15
J gene: TRBJ2-4
CDR3 protein: CATSRDNPVLGNIQYF

V gene: TRBV27
J gene: TRBJ1-6
CDR3 protein: CASRTGPTVNSPLHF

V gene: TRBV18
J gene: TRBJ1-1
CDR3 protein: CASSPLLHDGQVANTEAFF

V gene: TRBV5-1
J gene: TRBJ2-5
CDR3 protein: CASSLIAGHLTRQETQYF

V gene: TRBV6-2/TRBV6-3
J gene: TRBJ2-7
CDR3 protein: CASSRLAGTSYEQYF

V gene: TRBV5-1
J gene: TRBJ2-3
CDR3 protein: CASSPGLAVTTDTQYF

V gene: TRBV29-1
J gene: TRBJ2-3
CDR3 protein: CSVDGGTDTQYF

V gene: TRBV5-1
J gene: TRBJ1-1
CDR3 protein: CASRNTQGANFF

V gene: TRBV20-1
J gene: TRBJ1-2
CDR3 protein: CSAPGVGGADGYTF

V gene: TRBV5-5
J gene: TRBJ2-6
CDR3 protein: CASSLSPRRGSRANVLTF

V gene: TRBV28
J gene: TRBJ1-6
CDR3 protein: CASSLIDRTTSPLHF

V gene: TRBV6-6
J gene: TRBJ1-5
CDR3 protein: CASSGAGGNQPQHF

V gene: TRBV10-3
J gene: TRBJ1-2
CDR3 protein: CAIGGAEDGYTF

V gene: TRBV14
J gene: TRBJ1-3
CDR3 protein: CASSQVIQGAGNTIYF

V gene: TRBV5-1
J gene: TRBJ2-1
CDR3 protein: CASSSSTSGVGEQFF

V gene: TRBV20-1
J gene: TRBJ1-5
CDR3 protein: CSAKRGGNDQPQHF

V gene: TRBV15
J gene: TRBJ1-5
CDR3 protein: CATSRDNSNQPQHF

V gene: TRBV7-9
J gene: TRBJ1-1
CDR3 protein: CASSLGRDGTEAFF

V gene: TRBV5-6
J gene: TRBJ2-1
CDR3 protein: CASSIGVDNEQFF

V gene: TRBV7-2
J gene: TRBJ2-4
CDR3 protein: CASSSRDSFLAKNIQYF

V gene: TRBV7-2
J gene: TRBJ2-1
CDR3 protein: CASSLALQYNEQFF

V gene: TRBV12-3/TRBV12-4
J gene: TRBJ1-1
CDR3 protein: CASTAGRGAGGTEAFF

V gene: TRBV5-6
J gene: TRBJ2-1
CDR3 protein: CASSLLGLAGRVGRFSSYNEQFF

V gene: TRBV11-2
J gene: TRBJ1-6
CDR3 protein: CASSSLGQGVGRGHSPLHF

V gene: TRBV5-1
J gene: TRBJ2-7
CDR3 protein: CASSFTGFEQYF

V gene: TRBV6-2/TRBV6-3
J gene: TRBJ2-1
CDR3 protein: CASSDGVGSYNEQFF

V gene: TRBV5-4
J gene: TRBJ1-5
CDR3 protein: CASSLRDRRDQPQHF

V gene: TRBV11-2
J gene: TRBJ2-3
CDR3 protein: CASSFRTDGTDTQYF

V gene: TRBV29-1
J gene: TRBJ2-3
CDR3 protein: CSVETHYPVQGLSTDTQYF

V gene: TRBV24-1
J gene: TRBJ2-1
CDR3 protein: CATSGATSGASNEQFF

V gene: TRBV5-1
J gene: TRBJ2-3
CDR3 protein: CASSSQPSFTDTQYF